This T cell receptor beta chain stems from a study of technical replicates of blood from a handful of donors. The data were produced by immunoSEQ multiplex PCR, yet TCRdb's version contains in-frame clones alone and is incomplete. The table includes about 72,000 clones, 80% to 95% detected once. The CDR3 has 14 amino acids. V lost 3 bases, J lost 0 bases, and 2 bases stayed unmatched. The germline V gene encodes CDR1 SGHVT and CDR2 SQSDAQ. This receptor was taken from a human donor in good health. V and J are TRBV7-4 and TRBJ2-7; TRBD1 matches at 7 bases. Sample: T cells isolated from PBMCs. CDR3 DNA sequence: TGTGCCAGCAGCTTGGGGGACAGCTCCTACGAGCAGTACTTC. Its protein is CASSLGDSSYEQYF.